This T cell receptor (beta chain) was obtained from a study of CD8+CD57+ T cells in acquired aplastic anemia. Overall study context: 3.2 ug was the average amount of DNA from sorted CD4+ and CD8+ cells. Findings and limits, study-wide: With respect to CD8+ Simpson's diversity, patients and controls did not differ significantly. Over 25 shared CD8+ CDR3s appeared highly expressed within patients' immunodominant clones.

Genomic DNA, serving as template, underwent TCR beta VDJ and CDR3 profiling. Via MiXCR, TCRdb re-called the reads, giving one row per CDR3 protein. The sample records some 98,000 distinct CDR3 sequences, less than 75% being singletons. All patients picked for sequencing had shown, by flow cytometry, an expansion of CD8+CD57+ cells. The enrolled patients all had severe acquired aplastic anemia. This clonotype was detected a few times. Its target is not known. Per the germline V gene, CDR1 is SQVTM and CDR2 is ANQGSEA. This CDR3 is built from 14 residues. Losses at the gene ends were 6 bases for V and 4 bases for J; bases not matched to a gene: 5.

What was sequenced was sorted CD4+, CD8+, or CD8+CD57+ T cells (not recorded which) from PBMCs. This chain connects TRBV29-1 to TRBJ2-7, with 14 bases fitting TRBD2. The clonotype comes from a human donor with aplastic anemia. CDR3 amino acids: CSVSGLAGVYEQYF. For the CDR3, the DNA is TGCAGCGTATCGGGACTAGCGGGAGTTTACGAGCAGTACTTC.